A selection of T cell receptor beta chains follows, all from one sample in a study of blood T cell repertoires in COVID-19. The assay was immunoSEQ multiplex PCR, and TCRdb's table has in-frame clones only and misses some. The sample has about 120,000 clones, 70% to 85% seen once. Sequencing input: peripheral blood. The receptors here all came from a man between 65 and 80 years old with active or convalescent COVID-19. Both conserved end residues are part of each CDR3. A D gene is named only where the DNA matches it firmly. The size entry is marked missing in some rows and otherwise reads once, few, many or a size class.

CDR3 DNA: TGTGCCAGCAGCGCCGGGTCTACTAACCCCTATGGCTACACCTTC
CDR3 protein: CASSAGSTNPYGYTF
J gene: TRBJ1-2
V gene: TRBV5-4
clone size: -
D gene: -

CDR3 DNA: TGCGCCAGCAGAGAGGGGGACAGGGGTAATTCACCCCTCCACTTT
CDR3 protein: CASREGDRGNSPLHF
J gene: TRBJ1-6
V gene: TRBV4-1
clone size: -
D gene: TRBD1

CDR3 DNA: TGTGCCAGCAGCGCCGGGGGGACTCCATCCTACGAGCAGTACTTC
CDR3 protein: CASSAGGTPSYEQYF
J gene: TRBJ2-7
V gene: TRBV5-5
clone size: -
D gene: TRBD2

CDR3 DNA: TGTGCCAGCAGCCAAGATTCAAGCGGGAGCAACGAGCAGTACTTC
CDR3 protein: CASSQDSSGSNEQYF
J gene: TRBJ2-7
V gene: TRBV3-1/TRBV3-2
clone size: -
D gene: TRBD2

CDR3 DNA: TGCGCCAGCAGCTTGTGGGCAGGGGGCCAACTTTCCTCCTACAATGAGCAGTTCTTC
CDR3 protein: CASSLWAGGQLSSYNEQFF
J gene: TRBJ2-1
V gene: TRBV5-1
clone size: -
D gene: TRBD1

CDR3 DNA: TGTGCCACCGTGGACAGGGTCGGGCCCCAGCATTTT
CDR3 protein: CATVDRVGPQHF
J gene: TRBJ1-5
V gene: TRBV28
clone size: -
D gene: TRBD1

CDR3 DNA: TGTGCCAGCAGTGAAGCGAAGGGGAACAATCAGCCCCAGCATTTT
CDR3 protein: CASSEAKGNNQPQHF
J gene: TRBJ1-5
V gene: TRBV2
clone size: few
D gene: -

CDR3 DNA: TGCGCCAGCAGCCCCCGCCCAGGCCTCTATCAGCCCCAGCATTTT
CDR3 protein: CASSPRPGLYQPQHF
J gene: TRBJ1-5
V gene: TRBV5-1
clone size: -
D gene: -

CDR3 DNA: TGTGCCAGCAGCTTATCTCGAGGACAGGTATATGGCTACACCTTC
CDR3 protein: CASSLSRGQVYGYTF
J gene: TRBJ1-2
V gene: TRBV7-8
clone size: -
D gene: TRBD1

CDR3 DNA: TGCGCCAGCAGCCCCAACCTGCCGGAACGGGACATTCAGTACTTC
CDR3 protein: CASSPNLPERDIQYF
J gene: TRBJ2-4
V gene: TRBV5-1
clone size: -
D gene: -

CDR3 DNA: TGTGCCAGCTCAAAGAACTCAGGGGTCAGAGAGACCCAGTACTTC
CDR3 protein: CASSKNSGVRETQYF
J gene: TRBJ2-5
V gene: TRBV18
clone size: -
D gene: -

CDR3 DNA: TGCGCCAGCAGCCCGGACAGCATCACTAACACCGGGGAGCTGTTTTTT
CDR3 protein: CASSPDSITNTGELFF
J gene: TRBJ2-2
V gene: TRBV5-1
clone size: -
D gene: -

CDR3 DNA: TGTGCCAGGGGACAGGGTGTAAATTCACCCCTCCACTTT
CDR3 protein: CARGQGVNSPLHF
J gene: TRBJ1-6
V gene: TRBV2
clone size: -
D gene: TRBD1

CDR3 DNA: TGTGCCAGCAGCGTAGAGACAGGGCCCAACTATGGCTACACCTTC
CDR3 protein: CASSVETGPNYGYTF
J gene: TRBJ1-2
V gene: TRBV9
clone size: -
D gene: TRBD1

CDR3 DNA: TGTGCCACCAGCAGAGACCCAGGGGTCGGAAACACCATATATTTT
CDR3 protein: CATSRDPGVGNTIYF
J gene: TRBJ1-3
V gene: TRBV15
clone size: -
D gene: -

CDR3 DNA: TGTGCCAGCAAGGAGGGACAGAGCTCCTATAATTCACCCCTCCACTTT
CDR3 protein: CASKEGQSSYNSPLHF
J gene: TRBJ1-6
V gene: TRBV6-6
clone size: -
D gene: TRBD1

CDR3 DNA: TGTGCCTGGAGTGTCGACAGCGGAAACACCATATATTTT
CDR3 protein: CAWSVDSGNTIYF
J gene: TRBJ1-3
V gene: TRBV30
clone size: -
D gene: -

CDR3 DNA: TGTGCCAGTACCCCGGGGGTACCCTCTGGAAACACCATATATTTT
CDR3 protein: CASTPGVPSGNTIYF
J gene: TRBJ1-3
V gene: TRBV19
clone size: -
D gene: -

CDR3 DNA: TGTGCCAGTCGACAGGAGATGAACACTGAAGCTTTCTTT
CDR3 protein: CASRQEMNTEAFF
J gene: TRBJ1-1
V gene: TRBV2
clone size: -
D gene: -

CDR3 DNA: TGTGCCAGCAGCTTGGGACAGATTAGCTATGGCTACACCTTC
CDR3 protein: CASSLGQISYGYTF
J gene: TRBJ1-2
V gene: TRBV5-6
clone size: -
D gene: -

CDR3 DNA: TGTGCCAGCAGCCAAGGGCGGGACTATGGCTACACCTTC
CDR3 protein: CASSQGRDYGYTF
J gene: TRBJ1-2
V gene: TRBV4-2
clone size: -
D gene: -

CDR3 DNA: TGTGCCAGCAGCTTGGCAGGGAGGGATGGAAACACCATATATTTT
CDR3 protein: CASSLAGRDGNTIYF
J gene: TRBJ1-3
V gene: TRBV11-2
clone size: -
D gene: -

CDR3 DNA: TGTGCCATCAGTTCGACAGGGGGTAGCTATGGCTACACCTTC
CDR3 protein: CAISSTGGSYGYTF
J gene: TRBJ1-2
V gene: TRBV10-3
clone size: -
D gene: TRBD1

CDR3 DNA: TGCGCCAGCAGCTTGGTCGGGAGAAGGACAGATACGCAGTATTTT
CDR3 protein: CASSLVGRRTDTQYF
J gene: TRBJ2-3
V gene: TRBV5-1
clone size: -
D gene: -

CDR3 DNA: TGTGCCAGCAGCTTATGGGGACAGCCTTCCTACGAGCAGTACTTC
CDR3 protein: CASSLWGQPSYEQYF
J gene: TRBJ2-7
V gene: TRBV11-2
clone size: once
D gene: TRBD1

CDR3 DNA: TGTGCCAGCAGACTACTAGCGACTAACGGGGAGCTGTTTTTT
CDR3 protein: CASRLLATNGELFF
J gene: TRBJ2-2
V gene: TRBV2
clone size: -
D gene: TRBD2

CDR3 DNA: TGTGCCAGCAGCGTGGACTCGGTGCAGCCCCAGCATTTT
CDR3 protein: CASSVDSVQPQHF
J gene: TRBJ1-5
V gene: TRBV5-5
clone size: -
D gene: -

CDR3 DNA: TGTGCCAGCAGTGGGACAGGGATATACGAGCAGTACTTC
CDR3 protein: CASSGTGIYEQYF
J gene: TRBJ2-7
V gene: TRBV2
clone size: -
D gene: TRBD1

CDR3 DNA: TGTGCCAGCGACAGGGGTGGGAATAGCAATCAGCCCCAGCATTTT
CDR3 protein: CASDRGGNSNQPQHF
J gene: TRBJ1-5
V gene: TRBV9
clone size: -
D gene: TRBD1

CDR3 DNA: TGTGCCAGCAGCCCCATAGCGGGAGAGGGGGCTCTAGCCAAAAACATTCAGTACTTC
CDR3 protein: CASSPIAGEGALAKNIQYF
J gene: TRBJ2-4
V gene: TRBV7-9
clone size: -
D gene: TRBD2

CDR3 DNA: TGTGCCAGCAGCCCCACGGGACAGGGTTACACTGAAGCTTTCTTT
CDR3 protein: CASSPTGQGYTEAFF
J gene: TRBJ1-1
V gene: TRBV5-4
clone size: once
D gene: TRBD1